This record looks at one TCR beta chain sequence and its context. The data stem from a study of cytomegalovirus exposure and HLA in healthy donors. PCR involved 60 Vbeta and 13 Jbeta primers. Some clones are missing from TCRdb's copy, which holds only in-frame ones; the method was immunoSEQ multiplex PCR. The table lists about 30,000 clones, with approximately 4.8% in the top ten. The V segment lost 10 bases and the J segment 5 bases; nucleotides outside the gene matches: 15. This CDR3 is built from 15 residues. The germline gives CDR1 LNHDA, CDR2 SQIVND (reference sequence). What was sequenced was PBMCs. The rearrangement uses TRBV19 and TRBJ1-2; 8 bases align to TRBD1. The sequence was obtained from a female donor in good health and CMV-seronegative. The CDR3 sequence is CATRDRQGQSYGYTF. The CDR3 bases are TGTGCCACCAGGGACAGGCAAGGACAATCGTATGGCTACACCTTC.